This T cell receptor beta chain is drawn from a study of molecular identifiers for immune sequencing clone quantification. Study as a whole: In the replicates, RNA derived from roughly 20,000 or 100,000 naive CD8 cells was divided into five parts, and four were sequenced.

TCRdb used MiXCR to reprocess the PCR reads, holding one entry per CDR3 protein. The repertoire holds 400,000 to 600,000 distinct CDR3 sequences, 20% to 25% seen once, with 0.84% in the top ten. This clonotype has only a few counts. This CDR3 has 13 amino acids. V was cut by 7 bases and J by 1 base, with 11 bases left in between. Germline V lookup: CDR1 KGHSH, CDR2 LQKENI. The chain links TRBV18 to TRBJ2-7; D may be TRBD2 (6 bases). Sequencing was done on a sample of naive CD8+ T cells from blood, with Jurkat cell RNA spiked in. As for subset: FACS-sorted CD8+CD4-CCR7+CD45RA+ naive T cells. This TCR was sampled from a human donor in good health. Some libraries in this study had Jurkat cell RNA spiked in. CDR3 nucleotide sequence: TGTGCCAGCTTGGAGGGCCTGTCCTACGAGCAGTACTTC. Translated: CASLEGLSYEQYF.